The 3 T cell receptor beta chains in this list originate from one sample, sequenced in a study of shared T cell receptors in the human thymus. This table comes from immunoSEQ multiplex PCR, and its TCRdb copy is limited to in-frame clones, with some not included. The table lists approximately 400,000 clones, about 95% of them singletons. The sequenced sample was thymocytes. These receptors came from a human donor.

This chain's CDR3 is CAISSRKKAGNTEAFF. DNA for the CDR3: TGTGCCATCAGTTCCCGGAAGAAGGCGGGGAACACTGAAGCTTTCTTT. The rearrangement joins TRBV10-3 to TRBJ1-1; D not certain. V shed 5 bases and J shed 1 base, with 17 bases lying between them. Germline V lookup: CDR1 ENHRY, CDR2 SYGVKD. CDR3 length: 16 residues.

V gene TRBV5-1 combines with J gene TRBJ2-6, with 8 bases fitting TRBD1. Germline-derived CDR1 and CDR2 are SGHRS and YFSETQ. Trimming took 0 bases from V and 4 from J; bases not matched to a gene: 3. The CDR3 spans 16 residues. The CDR3 DNA sequence: TGCGCCAGCAGCTTGGACAGGGGGGACGGGGCCAACGTCCTGACTTTC. The encoded protein is CASSLDRGDGANVLTF.

This chain's CDR3 is CASIISRHEQYF. The CDR3 nucleotides read TGTGCCAGCATTATCTCTCGGCACGAGCAGTACTTC. V is TRBV6-1 and J is TRBJ2-7; D is uncertain. Germline V gives CDR1 MNHNS, CDR2 SASEGT. The CDR3 totals 12 residues. V shed 7 bases and J shed 5 bases, with 12 bases lying between them.